Shown below are 24 T cell receptor beta chains from a single sample sequenced in a study of monozygotic twins with inflammatory bowel disease. From the 5' RACE reads, TCRdb lists one entry per CDR3 protein and no DNA. The listing contains just under 45,000 distinct CDR3 sequences. Sequencing used blood. All receptors derive from a human donor with ulcerative colitis or Crohn's disease, or a healthy co-twin of an affected twin (not recorded which).

The V call is TRBV4-3, the J call TRBJ2-1; the TCRdb call, TRBD2, lacks DNA for checking. CDR1 LGHNA and CDR2 YSLEER come from the germline V gene. This CDR3 spans 20 amino acids. CDR3 region: CASSQDIPGTSGGLYNEQFF.

The gene calls are TRBV7-8 and TRBJ2-3; TCRdb's D gene call, TRBD1, goes unchecked for lack of DNA. The CDR3 runs 14 residues. CDR1 SGHVS and CDR2 FQNEAQ come from the germline V gene. This CDR3 is CASSPRVRTDTQYF.

This clonotype counts as medium-sized by frequency. This rearrangement joins TRBV7-9 to TRBJ1-1. Germline loops: CDR1 SEHNR, CDR2 FQNEAQ (reference sequence). The CDR3 covers 14 residues. The CDR3: CASSFGQTNTEAFF.

The CDR3 here is CASSLDIFYGYTF. The chain combines TRBV5-5 with TRBJ1-2. This CDR3 comprises 13 residues. CDR1 SGHKS and CDR2 YYEKEE come from the germline V gene (reference sequence). Full variable domain (missing parts from reference TRBV5-5 and TRBJ1-2): DAGVTQSPTHLIKTRGQQVTLRCSPISGHKSVSWYQQVLGQGPQFIFQYYEKEERGRGNFPDRFSARQFPNYSSELNVNALLLGDSALYLCASSLDIFYGYTFGSGTRLTVV.

The V call is TRBV7-9, the J call TRBJ2-7; lacking DNA, the TRBD1 call made by TCRdb goes unchecked. The V gene's germline CDR1 is SEHNR and CDR2 FQNEAQ (reference sequence). The CDR3 loop spans 16 amino acids. CDR3 in amino acids: CASSPTDRDPPYEQYF.

This chain joins TRBV27 and TRBJ2-7; TCRdb's D call, TRBD1, is unchecked because there is no DNA. The CDR3 totals 12 residues. Germline V CDR1 and CDR2: MNHEY, SMNVEV (reference sequence). This CDR3 reads CASSSPATEQYF.

The chain couples TRBV9 to TRBJ2-7; TCRdb's assignment of TRBD1 cannot be checked, as there is no DNA. Germline-derived CDR1 and CDR2 are SGDLS and YYNGEE. This CDR3 is 15 amino acids long. The CDR3 loop reads CASSQGNSKAYEQYF.

The genes are TRBV3-1 and TRBJ1-1; TCRdb lists TRBD1, though no DNA is available to test this call. Germline assignment: CDR1 LGHDT and CDR2 YNNKEL (reference sequence). CDR3 length: 14 amino acids. The CDR3: CASSLCRDSCEAFF.

The V and J genes are TRBV27 and TRBJ2-1; the TCRdb call, TRBD2, lacks DNA for checking. Germline CDR1 is MNHEY and CDR2 is SMNVEV (reference sequence). CDR3 length: 14 amino acids. CDR3: CASSFGTTHNEQFF.

The rearrangement joins TRBV7-3 to TRBJ1-1; absent DNA, TCRdb's TRBD1 call cannot be checked. Germline CDR1 and CDR2: SGHTA and FQGTGA. The length of the CDR3 is 14 residues. The CDR3 region is CASSPTGGNTEAFF.

This sequence joins TRBV7-9 and TRBJ1-1. The CDR3 runs 13 residues. CDR1 is SEHNR and CDR2 is FQNEAQ in the germline V gene (reference sequence). CDR3 sequence: CASSFSANTEAFF. Full variable domain (outside the CDR3, taken from reference TRBV7-9 and TRBJ1-1): DTGVSQNPRHKITKRGQNVTFRCDPISEHNRLYWYRQTLGQGPEFLTYFQNEAQLEKSRLLSDRFSAERPKGSFSTLEIQRTEQGDSAMYLCASSFSANTEAFFGQGTRLTVV.

The chain couples TRBV7-9 to TRBJ2-3; TCRdb gives TRBD1 as the D gene, but with no DNA this cannot be confirmed. CDR1 is SEHNR, CDR2 FQNEAQ, per germline (reference sequence). This CDR3 spans 15 amino acids. CDR3 protein: CASSLQGTSTDTQYF.

The chain carries TRBV28 and TRBJ2-1; TCRdb lists TRBD1, though no DNA is available to test this call. Germline V lookup: CDR1 MDHEN, CDR2 SYDVKM. The CDR3 covers 11 residues. The CDR3 protein is CASRSRDTSFF.

The genes are TRBV9 and TRBJ2-1; TCRdb reports TRBD1, a call that lacks DNA to check it against. In germline, CDR1 is SGDLS, CDR2 YYNGEE. The CDR3 extends over 16 amino acids. The CDR3: CASSPPRGRSYNEQFF.

The chain employs TRBV18 and TRBJ1-2; TCRdb's D call of TRBD1 is untestable without DNA. From germline, CDR1 is KGHSH and CDR2 LQKENI. The CDR3 extends over 14 amino acids. CDR3 loop: CASSSGQGLYGYTF.

The chain uses TRBV3-1 and TRBJ1-3. The CDR3 contains 17 residues. Germline assignment: CDR1 LGHDT and CDR2 YNNKEL (reference sequence). CDR3 amino acids: CASSQEAAGGTGNTIYF.

CDR3 in amino acids: CASSQEPQGGSPLHF. The V and J genes are TRBV4-1 and TRBJ1-6; there is no DNA to check the TCRdb D call of TRBD1. The CDR3 is made up of 15 amino acids. Germline V CDR1 and CDR2: MGHRA, YSYEKL.

The chain has TRBV5-1 and TRBJ1-5; TCRdb reports TRBD1, a call that lacks DNA to check it against. CDR3 size: 15 residues. Germline V lookup: CDR1 SGHRS, CDR2 YFSETQ. The CDR3 reads CASRMGTGDNQPQHF.

The J gene is TRBJ2-5, the V gene TRBV4-3; TCRdb proposes TRBD2, but this gene call is untestable without DNA. CDR1 and CDR2 from the germline V gene are LGHNA and YSLEER. This CDR3 comprises 19 residues. This chain's CDR3 is CASSQIAGSGGATRETQYF.

The chain combines TRBV10-3 with TRBJ1-4; TCRdb picks TRBD1, but there is no DNA to check that call. Germline loops: CDR1 ENHRY, CDR2 SYGVKD. CDR3 size: 16 residues. The CDR3 loop is CAISESGGTGYEKLFF.

The chain is built from TRBV20-1 and TRBJ2-2. Germline lookup yields CDR1 DFQATT and CDR2 SNEGSKA (reference sequence). This CDR3 is built from 12 residues. The CDR3 region is CSASSAAGELFF.

V usage is TRBV6-5 and J usage is TRBJ2-7. This CDR3 contains 11 residues. CDR1 MNHEY and CDR2 SVGAGI come from the germline V gene. The CDR3 reads CASSTQYEQYF.

The gene calls are TRBV6-1 and TRBJ2-7; with no DNA, the TCRdb D assignment of TRBD1 cannot be verified. CDR1 is MNHNS and CDR2 is SASEGT in the germline V gene. This CDR3 contains 15 residues. The CDR3 protein is CASRKRAGGTYEQYF.

The rearrangement links TRBV6-1 to TRBJ2-7; the TCRdb call, TRBD2, lacks DNA for checking. Germline V gene data show CDR1 as MNHNS and CDR2 as SASEGT. There are 12 residues in the CDR3. The CDR3 protein is CASSVEGRAMYF.